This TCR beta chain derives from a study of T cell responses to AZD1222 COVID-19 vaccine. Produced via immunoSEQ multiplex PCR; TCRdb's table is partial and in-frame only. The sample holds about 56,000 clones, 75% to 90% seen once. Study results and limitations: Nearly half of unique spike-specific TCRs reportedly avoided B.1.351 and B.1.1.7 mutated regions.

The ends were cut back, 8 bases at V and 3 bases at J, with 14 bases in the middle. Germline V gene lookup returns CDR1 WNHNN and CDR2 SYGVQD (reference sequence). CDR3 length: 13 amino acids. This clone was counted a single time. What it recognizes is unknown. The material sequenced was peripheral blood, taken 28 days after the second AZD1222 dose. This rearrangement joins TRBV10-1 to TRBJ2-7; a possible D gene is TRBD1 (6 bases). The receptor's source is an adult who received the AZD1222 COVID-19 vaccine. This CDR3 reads CASSGKDSYEQYF. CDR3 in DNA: TGCGCCAGCTCGGGAAAGGACAGCTACGAGCAGTACTTC.